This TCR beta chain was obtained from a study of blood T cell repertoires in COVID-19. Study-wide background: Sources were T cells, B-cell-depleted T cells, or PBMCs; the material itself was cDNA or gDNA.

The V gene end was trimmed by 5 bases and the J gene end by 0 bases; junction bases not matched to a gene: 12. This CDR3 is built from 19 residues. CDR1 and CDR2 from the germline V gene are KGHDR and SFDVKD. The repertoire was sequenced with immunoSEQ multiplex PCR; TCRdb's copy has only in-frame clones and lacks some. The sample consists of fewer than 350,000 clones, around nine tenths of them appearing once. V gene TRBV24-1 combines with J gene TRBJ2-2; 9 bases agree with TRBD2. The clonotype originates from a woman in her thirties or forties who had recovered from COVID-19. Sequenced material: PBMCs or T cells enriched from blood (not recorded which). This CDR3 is CATSAGGSGGSANTGELFF. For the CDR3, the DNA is TGTGCCACCAGTGCTGGAGGTAGCGGGGGTTCCGCGAACACCGGGGAGCTGTTTTTT.